The 24 T cell receptor beta chains below were found in one sample sequenced in a study of blood T cell repertoires in COVID-19. The table came from immunoSEQ multiplex PCR; TCRdb's copy has only in-frame clones and leaves some out. The sample has 200,000 to 250,000 clones, 70% to 90% seen once. What was sequenced was PBMCs or T cells enriched from blood (not recorded which). The source is a woman in her 50s in a cohort exposed to, infected with or recovered from COVID-19 (not recorded which).

The chain combines TRBV6-5 with TRBJ2-7; TRBD1 matches at 8 bases. This CDR3 spans 15 amino acids. V dropped 2 bases and J dropped 2; count of bases not matched to a gene: 5. Germline V gives CDR1 MNHEY, CDR2 SVGAGI. The CDR3 is CASSYKTGVAYEQYF. CDR3 DNA: TGTGCCAGCAGTTACAAGACAGGGGTGGCCTACGAGCAGTACTTC.

This clone has a single count. The chain joins TRBV10-3 to TRBJ2-7; TRBD2 aligns across 8 bases. This CDR3 has 14 amino acids. Trimming cost V 10 bases and J 3 bases; bases outside gene matches: 11. The germline CDR1 and CDR2 sequences are ENHRY and SYGVKD. The CDR3 bases are TGTGCCACCGGGGGGGCGGTGGAAGGCTACGAGCAGTACTTC. Its translation: CATGGAVEGYEQYF.

V is TRBV4-1 and J is TRBJ2-5; the match to TRBD2 covers 11 bases. The CDR3 is made up of 18 amino acids. The V gene's germline CDR1 is MGHRA and CDR2 YSYEKL. The trim removed 1 base at V and 6 bases at J, leaving 13 bases unmatched. As DNA, the CDR3 is TGCGCCAGCAGCCAAGGGAGTCTAGCGGGGGGCCGGGGAAAGACCCAGTACTTC. Amino acid sequence: CASSQGSLAGGRGKTQYF.

V gene TRBV7-2 combines with J gene TRBJ2-7, with TRBD1 matching over 9 bases. This CDR3 has 14 amino acids. Germline-derived CDR1 and CDR2 are SGHTA and FQGNSA. V shed 3 bases and J 5 bases; nucleotides not matched to a gene: 5. The CDR3 nucleotides read TGTGCCAGCAGCTTTAAGACAGGGGGAGACGAGCAGTACTTC. Its translation: CASSFKTGGDEQYF.

The rearrangement links TRBV3-1 (or the pseudogene TRBV3-2) to TRBJ1-3; D gene ambiguous. Trimming took 8 bases from V and 0 from J, leaving 8 bases between them. The germline gives CDR1 LGHDT, CDR2 YNNKEL (reference sequence). CDR3 length: 13 residues. DNA for the CDR3: TGTGCCAGCCTATTAAGCTCTGGAAACACCATATATTTT. This sequence encodes CASLLSSGNTIYF.

The genes are TRBV5-1 and TRBJ1-1; D perhaps matches TRBD1 (5 bases). With 4 bases removed from V and 1 base from J, the gap between germline ends came to 11 bases. The germline gives CDR1 SGHRS, CDR2 YFSETQ. CDR3 length: 14 amino acids. The CDR3 sequence is CASSISTGNTEAFF. The CDR3 DNA reads as TGCGCCAGCAGCATATCAACAGGGAACACTGAAGCTTTCTTT. The variable domain in full, with the rest retrieved from reference TRBV5-1 and TRBJ1-1, is KAGVTQTPRYLIKTRGQQVTLSCSPISGHRSVSWYQQTPGQGLQFLFEYFSETQRNKGNFPGRFSGRQFSNSRSEMNVSTLELGDSALYLCASSISTGNTEAFFGQGTRLTVV.

The CDR3 protein is CASSFTGGAGELFF. CDR3 in DNA: TGTGCCAGCAGCTTTACCGGCGGGGCCGGGGAGCTGTTTTTT. V is TRBV7-3 and J is TRBJ2-2; possibly TRBD2 for D (6 bases). CDR1 and CDR2 from the germline V gene are SGHTA and FQGTGA. This CDR3 comprises 14 residues. V lost 3 bases, J lost 6 bases, and 11 bases lay in between.

The J gene is TRBJ1-5, the V gene TRBV7-8; 8 bases are shared with TRBD1. Germline assignment: CDR1 SGHVS and CDR2 FQNEAQ. The length of the CDR3 is 15 residues. The trim removed 5 bases at V and 4 bases at J, leaving 7 bases unmatched. Here the CDR3 DNA reads TGTGCCAGCAGCCGAGGACAGGGCGGGAATCAGCCCCAGCATTTT. This translates into CASSRGQGGNQPQHF.

The chain joins TRBV19 to TRBJ1-5, with D hard to call. V lost 5 bases to trimming and J lost 0 bases, with 8 bases between them. Germline V gene sequence: CDR1 LNHDA, CDR2 SQIVND (reference sequence). The CDR3 extends over 14 amino acids. The CDR3 nucleotides are TGTGCCAGTAGTTCCCAAAATAGCAATCAGCCCCAGCATTTT. This gives the protein CASSSQNSNQPQHF. Combining the CDR3 with reference TRBV19 and TRBJ1-5 gives the whole variable domain DGGITQSPKYLFRKEGQNVTLSCEQNLNHDAMYWYRQDPGQGLRLIYYSQIVNDFQKGDIAEGYSVSREKKESFPLTVTSAQKNPTAFYLCASSSQNSNQPQHFGDGTRLSIL.

The J gene is TRBJ1-5, the V gene TRBV10-3, with 11 bases fitting TRBD1. V lost 2 bases and J lost 4; bases outside the gene matches: 1. Germline V CDR1 and CDR2: ENHRY, SYGVKD. This CDR3 region has 15 residues. CDR3: CAISEGTGGNQPQHF. CDR3 in DNA: TGTGCCATCAGTGAGGGGACAGGGGGAAATCAGCCCCAGCATTTT.

The rearrangement links TRBV9 to TRBJ2-1, with a weak D call TRBD2 (5 bases). Germline CDR1 is SGDLS and CDR2 is YYNGEE. The V and J ends lost 3 bases and 4 bases respectively, with 17 bases between them. CDR3 length equals 16 residues. CDR3 nucleotide sequence: TGTGCCAGCAGCGGGCGAGGGCAGGTCGAGTACAATGAGCAGTTCTTC. Amino acids: CASSGRGQVEYNEQFF. Together with reference TRBV9 and TRBJ2-1, the CDR3 gives the full variable domain: DSGVTQTPKHLITATGQRVTLRCSPRSGDLSVYWYQQSLDQGLQFLIQYYNGEERAKGNILERFSAQQFPDLHSELNLSSLELGDSALYFCASSGRGQVEYNEQFFGPGTRLTVL.

The chain employs TRBV5-1 and TRBJ2-7; D possibly corresponds to TRBD2 (6 bases). The ends were cut back, 0 bases at V and 2 bases at J, with 15 bases in the middle. CDR3 size: 16 residues. Per germline, CDR1 SGHRS and CDR2 YFSETQ. The CDR3 DNA reads TGCGCCAGCAGCTTGGCCCCTCCGGGGGTAACCTACGAGCAGTACTTC. Translated, it gives CASSLAPPGVTYEQYF.

CDR3: CASGGGGFYEQYF. The CDR3 DNA follows: TGTGCCAGCGGGGGGGGTGGTTTCTACGAGCAGTACTTC. The chain couples TRBV7-9 to TRBJ2-7; 7 bases line up with TRBD2. This CDR3 is built from 13 residues. Germline V gives CDR1 SEHNR, CDR2 FQNEAQ (reference sequence). Trimming cost V 8 bases and J 3 bases; bases outside gene matches: 7.

The genes are TRBV12-3 or TRBV12-4 and TRBJ1-4; TRBD1 might be the D (5 bases). The CDR3 contains 13 residues. Trimming cost V 6 bases and J 7 bases, with 12 bases left between them. The CDR3 reads CASSRREGEKLFF. DNA of the CDR3: TGTGCCAGCAGCCGCAGGGAGGGTGAAAAACTGTTTTTT.

The V call is TRBV10-2, the J call TRBJ2-1, with TRBD2 matching over 13 bases. CDR1 WSHSY and CDR2 SAAADI come from the germline V gene. Losses at the gene ends were 4 bases for V and 9 bases for J; bases not matched to a gene: 6. CDR3 size: 15 residues. CDR3 DNA sequence: TGCGCCAGCAGTGCACTAGCGGGGGGGCACGGTGAGCAGTTCTTC. This sequence encodes CASSALAGGHGEQFF.

The chain has TRBV12-1 and TRBJ2-5; TRBD1 was called by the table and not checked on the DNA. TRBV12-1 is a documented pseudogene. The CDR3 has 16 residues. CDR3 residues: CASSFRSGQGVETQYF. The CDR3 coding sequence is TGTGCCAGCAGCTTTCGATCGGGACAGGGGGTTGAGACCCAGTACTTC.

V and J are TRBV18 and TRBJ2-3, with 7 bases aligning to TRBD1. The CDR3 is made up of 15 amino acids. CDR1 is KGHSH, CDR2 LQKENI, per germline. The V gene end was trimmed by 8 bases and the J gene end by 0 bases; junction bases not matched to a gene: 8. CDR3 protein: CASRRDSASTDTQYF. The CDR3, as DNA: TGTGCCAGCCGCCGGGACAGTGCTAGCACAGATACGCAGTATTTT.

V usage is TRBV10-3 and J usage is TRBJ1-1; no clear D. Germline V gene lookup returns CDR1 ENHRY and CDR2 SYGVKD. The CDR3 is 14 residues long. The V gene lost 4 bases and the J gene lost 5 bases, with 14 bases spanning the gap. CDR3 region: CAISGVGVGTEAFF. The CDR3 DNA sequence: TGTGCCATCAGTGGAGTGGGAGTTGGAACTGAAGCTTTCTTT.

The sample holds a few counts of this clone. The chain combines TRBV29-1 with TRBJ2-4, with D perhaps matching TRBD1 (6 bases). The ends were cut back, 4 bases at V and 5 bases at J, with 18 bases in the middle. Germline lookup yields CDR1 SQVTM and CDR2 ANQGSEA. The CDR3 contains 15 residues. CDR3 coding DNA: TGCAGCGTTGGGGTCGTGACAGGAGTTGAAAACATTCAGTACTTC. Protein: CSVGVVTGVENIQYF.

The rearrangement uses TRBV19 and TRBJ1-3; D perhaps matches TRBD1 (6 bases). CDR1 and CDR2 from the germline V gene are LNHDA and SQIVND (reference sequence). This CDR3 contains 16 residues. Trimming shortened V by 2 bases and J by 0 bases, and 11 bases separated the two germline ends. The CDR3 loop reads CASSIKQGHSGNTIYF. The CDR3 DNA follows: TGTGCCAGTAGTATAAAACAGGGCCACTCTGGAAACACCATATATTTT.

The CDR3 DNA follows: TGTGCCATCAGTATCTACCACAGGGGCGACTACGAGCAGTACTTC. Translated, it gives CAISIYHRGDYEQYF. This sequence joins TRBV10-3 and TRBJ2-7; 7 nucleotides align to TRBD1. Germline V gives CDR1 ENHRY, CDR2 SYGVKD. This CDR3 has 15 residues. V lost 5 bases to trimming and J lost 3 bases; unmatched junction nucleotides: 10.

The chain couples TRBV12-5 to TRBJ2-1, with a weak D call TRBD1 (5 bases). Trimming took 3 bases from V and 8 from J, leaving 5 bases between them. Germline V gives CDR1 LGHNT, CDR2 FRNRAP. This CDR3 has 11 residues. The CDR3 DNA is TGTGCTAGTGGTTTAGGGGATGAGCAGTTCTTC. Protein sequence: CASGLGDEQFF.

The rearrangement joins TRBV6-5 to TRBJ1-3; possible D gene TRBD1, 5 bases. V was clipped by 2 bases and J by 6 bases, with 17 bases between them. The CDR3 runs 16 residues. Germline V CDR1 and CDR2: MNHEY, SVGAGI. The CDR3 bases are TGTGCCAGCAGTTACAGTCCGACAGTGACACAAAACACCATATATTTT. It codes for CASSYSPTVTQNTIYF.

The chain recombines TRBV19 with TRBJ1-1; D is perhaps TRBD1 (6 bases). This CDR3 comprises 14 residues. V was trimmed by 8 bases and J by 5 bases, leaving 18 bases between them. Looked up from germline, CDR1 is LNHDA and CDR2 is SQIVND (reference sequence). The CDR3 spells CASVFRQGWTEAFF. Here the CDR3 DNA reads TGTGCCAGTGTTTTCCGGCAGGGGTGGACTGAAGCTTTCTTT.